Below, one TCR beta chain is given with its context. This sample was included in a study of shared clonotypes between healthy human individuals. Looked up from germline, CDR1 is SGHDN and CDR2 is FVKESK. The CDR3 consists of 16 residues. With V trimmed by 1 base and J by 3 bases, 4 bases remained unmatched. TCRdb's copy holds only in-frame clones and misses some; the assay was immunoSEQ multiplex PCR. Of hundreds of thousands of clones in the sample, approximately 74% were seen once. This chain links TRBV14 with TRBJ2-1; 9 bases agree with TRBD2. The clonotype comes from a man aged 25-45 years in good health. Material: memory CD4+ T cells sorted from blood. Subset denoted: CD45RA-negative fraction. The CDR3 bases are TGTGCCAGCAGCCAAGTTGGGACTAGCAGCTACAATGAGCAGTTCTTC. Its protein product is CASSQVGTSSYNEQFF.